This T cell receptor beta chain was recovered during a study of cytomegalovirus exposure and HLA in healthy donors. Germline lookup yields CDR1 MNHNY and CDR2 SVGAGI (reference sequence). The V and J ends lost 7 bases and 11 bases, in that order; junction bases with no gene match: 20. The CDR3 has 16 amino acids. The study ran its PCR with 60 Vbeta and 13 Jbeta primers. Method: immunoSEQ multiplex PCR; TCRdb's copy keeps in-frame clones and lacks some. The repertoire holds 110,000 or so clones, with 67% as singletons. The V gene is TRBV6-6, the J gene TRBJ2-1; 7 nucleotides line up with TRBD2. Sequencing was done on a sample of PBMCs. This sequence originates from a man younger than 30 in good health and CMV-seropositive. The CDR3 DNA sequence: TGTGCCAGCACCCCCGAGGTTCCGGGACTAACGTTGAAGCAGTTCTTC. Protein sequence: CASTPEVPGLTLKQFF.